This TCR beta chain appears in the sequencing data of a study of blood T cells in healthy people across ages (dated by TCRdb to 2015 to 2017). Turning to the overall study: In model experiments, template switching captured about one uniquely barcoded TCR beta cDNA molecule for every two T cells. Age-related changes in TCR beta repertoire diversity were measured in the study by deep sequencing normalized with unique cDNA molecular identifiers. The donors were divided into four age groups: young (average around 16 years), middle-aged (approximately 41), aged (around 59) and long-lived (more than 75). To avoid experimental bias, donors of different ages were distributed randomly across sequencing lanes. Two additional independent replicas of 1 million unique cDNA reads from the same blood draw were analyzed for two donors (one aged 18 to 29 and one aged 80 or older).

The method was 5' RACE. Sequencing was carried out with an Illumina HiSeq 2500. A second PCR of roughly 6 to 11 cycles was run with a J-beta primer mix and a sample-barcoded 5' primer. A unique molecular identifier was introduced onto each TCR beta cDNA molecule by a template-switch 5' adaptor carrying 12 random nucleotides. At least 3 million CDR3-containing paired-end reads were obtained from each sample. All of the RNA was converted into first-strand cDNA using the Mint cDNA synthesis kit, with a TRBC-specific oligonucleotide serving as the primer. Following uracil-DNA glycosylase treatment, a first 18-cycle PCR with universal primers M1SS and BC2_uni_R was performed on all cDNA. From the authors' description of their analysis: For normalization, 1 million high-quality reads, each with a distinct molecular identifier, were randomly selected from each sample. Instead of being binned into consensus sequences, reads with shared molecular identifiers were discarded. MiTCR, run with a Q25 quality threshold and the strictest error-elimination algorithm, handled CDR3 identification, clonotype clustering and error correction. Lower-bound total TCR beta diversity was estimated with a nonparametric unseen species model using Euler transformation. Using fastp trimming at Q25 and MiXCR clonotype assembly, TCRdb reanalyzed the public sequencing data and kept in-frame beta chains. Every distinct CDR3 protein forms one entry, paired with its most common genes and DNA. The V and J calls and clone size are TCRdb's, not the authors'. The table for this sample lists 780,000 or so distinct CDR3 sequences; more than 55% of them were counted only once. 20% to 30% of the sample belongs to the ten largest clones.

Points on this clonotype: This receptor's antigen is unknown. No quality values exist for individual bases; no much larger clone is one base distant.

Findings and caveats that apply to the study as a whole: Bulk unsorted PBMC profiling prevented conclusive comparison of naive and antigen-experienced compartments. Donor CMV infection status was unknown, potentially confounding age-related changes in expanded clonotypes. Compared with the aged group, more naive CD4+ T cells, fewer expanded clones and increased TCR diversity were shown by the long-lived group, suggesting age selection. As age increased, observed TCR beta diversity per million T cells dropped in a roughly linear way, and a significant reduction was already evident by age around 41. Observed TCR beta diversity correlated strongly with the percentage of naive T cells measured by flow cytometry. Estimates of total diversity from one million sequenced T cells were regarded as lower bounds and underestimates.

The donors were about 40 Caucasian individuals from Russia, aged roughly 6 to 100 years, who were systemically healthy. About 10 milliliters of peripheral blood were drawn from each donor into EDTA-treated Vacutainer tubes. Ficoll-Paque density-gradient centrifugation was used to isolate PBMCs, with at least 6.5 million per sample. Trizol reagent was used to extract total RNA from PBMCs, with at least 6 micrograms per sample. The percentages of naive CD45RAhigh/CD27high T cells were determined by flow cytometry on a PBMC aliquot from every donor. The CDR3 numbers 14 residues from cysteine through phenylalanine. The DNA shown is the 42-base CDR3, in frame from base 1. CDR1 and CDR2, per the germline V gene, are MDHEN and SYDVKM. Trimming takes 1 base from V and 3 bases from J, and the germline ends sit 9 bases apart.

Input material: blood. Recombination linked TRBV28 to TRBJ2-5, with a tentative D gene TRBD1 over 6 matching bases. The receptor comes from a middle-aged man in good health. The DNA reads TGTGCCAGCAGTTTATTTGGGGGCGAAGAGACCCAGTACTTC. This gives the protein CASSLFGGEETQYF.